These T cell receptor beta chains were read from a single sample in a study of Ad26.COV2.S vaccination and SARS-CoV-2 variants. Libraries were prepared by immunoSEQ multiplex PCR; TCRdb keeps only in-frame clonotypes and omits some of them. Among 300,000 to 400,000 clones listed, 88% were seen once. The source material was peripheral blood, sampled in a trial of Ad26.COV2.S vaccine versus placebo. All receptors derive from a person between 18 and 65 years old who received the Ad26.COV2.S COVID-19 vaccine or a placebo. CDR3s include the opening cysteine and the closing phenylalanine or tryptophan. A D gene is named only where the DNA matches it firmly. Size values are once, few and many counts, or a class for expanded clones, and some rows have none.

CASSLESSYEQYF	TGTGCCAGTAGTCTGGAGAGCTCCTACGAGCAGTACTTC	13	TRBV19	-	-	TRBJ2-7
CASSLDRLAGYTF	TGTGCCAGCAGTCTGGACAGGCTGGCTGGCTACACCTTC	13	TRBV6-2/TRBV6-3	TRBD1	-	TRBJ1-2
CARQLGGPGELFF	TGTGCCAGACAACTTGGGGGCCCCGGGGAGCTGTTTTTT	13	TRBV19	-	-	TRBJ2-2
CASSLGGHQPQHF	TGTGCCAGCAGCTTGGGGGGGCATCAGCCCCAGCATTTT	13	TRBV11-2	-	-	TRBJ1-5
CASSLVRTGSVYGYTF	TGTGCCAGCAGCTTAGTCCGGACAGGGTCTGTCTATGGCTACACCTTC	16	TRBV7-8	TRBD1	-	TRBJ1-2
CASSVGRGTEAFF	TGTGCCAGCAGCGTTGGACGGGGCACTGAAGCTTTCTTT	13	TRBV9	-	-	TRBJ1-1
CASSYAKNIQYF	TGTGCCAGCAGTTACGCCAAAAACATTCAGTACTTC	12	TRBV6-6	-	-	TRBJ2-4
CASSRTTYGYTF	TGTGCCAGCAGTCGGACGACCTATGGCTACACCTTC	12	TRBV6-2/TRBV6-3	-	-	TRBJ1-2
CAIREQGVGGYTF	TGTGCCATCAGGGAACAGGGAGTTGGTGGCTACACCTTC	13	TRBV10-3	-	-	TRBJ1-2
CASSIGGESSYEQYF	TGTGCCAGTAGTATAGGAGGTGAATCTTCCTACGAGCAGTACTTC	15	TRBV19	-	-	TRBJ2-7
CASSQDGGPYQPQHF	TGCGCCAGCAGCCAAGACGGGGGGCCATATCAGCCCCAGCATTTT	15	TRBV4-3	-	few	TRBJ1-5
CATSDAPGKTPYNEQFF	TGTGCCACCAGTGATGCCCCGGGGAAGACCCCTTACAATGAGCAGTTCTTC	17	TRBV24-1	-	-	TRBJ2-1
CASSTQGSSYEQYF	TGTGCCAGCTCTACACAGGGGTCATCTTACGAGCAGTACTTC	14	TRBV18	TRBD1	-	TRBJ2-7
CASSRDRNYNEQFF	TGTGCCAGCAGCCGGGACAGAAACTACAATGAGCAGTTCTTC	14	TRBV7-3	TRBD1	-	TRBJ2-1
CASSRELAGGDNEQFF	TGTGCCAGTAGTAGGGAGTTAGCGGGAGGGGACAATGAGCAGTTCTTC	16	TRBV19	TRBD2	-	TRBJ2-1
CASSAAYGQMNTEAFF	TGTGCCAGCAGTGCCGCCTACGGACAGATGAACACTGAAGCTTTCTTT	16	TRBV6-1	-	-	TRBJ1-1
CASSLQPGQGYRGYTF	TGTGCCAGCAGTTTACAGCCGGGACAGGGGTATAGGGGCTACACCTTC	16	TRBV28	TRBD1	-	TRBJ1-2
CASSSLTGAGTQYF	TGTGCCAGCAGCTCATTAACAGGGGCTGGGACCCAGTACTTC	14	TRBV11-2	TRBD1	-	TRBJ2-5
CASSPTGYNEQFF	TGCGCCAGCAGCCCCACAGGTTACAATGAGCAGTTCTTC	13	TRBV4-3	-	-	TRBJ2-1
CASSIAGQGAYEQYF	TGTGCCAGTAGTATAGCAGGACAGGGAGCCTACGAGCAGTACTTC	15	TRBV19	TRBD1	-	TRBJ2-7
CASSFGNSYEQYF	TGTGCCAGTAGTTTCGGGAACTCCTACGAGCAGTACTTC	13	TRBV19	-	-	TRBJ2-7
CASSPVGLAGLAEQFF	TGTGCCAGCAGCCCCGTAGGACTAGCGGGGCTCGCTGAGCAGTTCTTC	16	TRBV11-3	TRBD2	-	TRBJ2-1
CASRVGQGTYNEQFF	TGTGCCAGCAGGGTGGGACAGGGAACCTACAATGAGCAGTTCTTC	15	TRBV27	TRBD1	-	TRBJ2-1
CASSLEGSATGELFF	TGTGCCAGCAGCTTAGAAGGTAGTGCCACCGGGGAGCTGTTTTTT	15	TRBV7-9	-	once	TRBJ2-2
CASSVGGSGNEQYF	TGTGCCAGCAGCGTAGGAGGTAGCGGGAACGAGCAGTACTTC	14	TRBV9	TRBD2	-	TRBJ2-7
CASSLTAIGSGRLSDTQYF	TGTGCCAGCAGCTTAACGGCTATCGGAAGCGGGAGATTGTCAGATACGCAGTATTTT	19	TRBV7-3	TRBD2	once	TRBJ2-3
CASSPVRTGKLDTQYF	TGCGCCAGCAGCCCAGTCAGGACAGGGAAATTAGATACGCAGTATTTT	16	TRBV5-1	TRBD1	-	TRBJ2-3
CATSDSLGENYNEQFF	TGTGCCACCAGTGATTCGTTAGGGGAGAACTACAATGAGCAGTTCTTC	16	TRBV24-1	-	-	TRBJ2-1
CASSLGGASKLFF	TGTGCCAGCAGTTTAGGTGGGGCCTCTAAACTGTTTTTT	13	TRBV28	-	-	TRBJ1-4
CASSQTSLHF	TGTGCCAGCAGCCAAACCAGCCTCCATTTC	10	TRBV3-1/TRBV3-2	-	-	TRBJ1-2
CAISESVGVTYGYTF	TGTGCCATCAGTGAGTCGGTGGGTGTGACCTATGGCTACACCTTC	15	TRBV10-3	-	-	TRBJ1-2
CASSYMDRDYEQYF	TGTGCCAGCAGTTATATGGACAGAGACTACGAGCAGTACTTC	14	TRBV6-2/TRBV6-3	-	-	TRBJ2-7
CASSQGGMVSNQPQHF	TGTGCCAGCAGCCAAGGGGGTATGGTGAGCAATCAGCCCCAGCATTTT	16	TRBV14	-	-	TRBJ1-5
CASSLLSRAGGNTIYF	TGTGCCAGCAGCTTGCTTTCCCGGGCGGGCGGAAACACCATATATTTT	16	TRBV7-8	-	-	TRBJ1-3
CASSLGGQGNQPQHF	TGTGCCAGCAGCTTAGGAGGGCAAGGCAATCAGCCCCAGCATTTT	15	TRBV7-9	-	few	TRBJ1-5
CAWSVVGSRGEKLFF	TGTGCCTGGAGTGTGGTGGGGTCGCGGGGTGAAAAACTGTTTTTT	15	TRBV30	-	-	TRBJ1-4
CASSPSRYNEQFF	TGTGCCAGCTCACCTTCCAGATACAATGAGCAGTTCTTC	13	TRBV18	-	once	TRBJ2-1
CASSVDARISYNEQFF	TGTGCCAGCAGCGTAGACGCTCGCATATCCTACAATGAGCAGTTCTTC	16	TRBV9	-	once	TRBJ2-1
CASSLLSGGAFEDEQFF	TGTGCCAGCAGCCTACTTAGCGGGGGGGCTTTTGAAGATGAGCAGTTCTTC	17	TRBV11-2	TRBD2	-	TRBJ2-1
CSASRTYEQYF	TGCAGTGCTAGCAGAACCTACGAGCAGTACTTC	11	TRBV20-1	-	-	TRBJ2-7
CASSGTGTGELFF	TGCGCCAGTTCCGGGACTGGCACCGGGGAGCTGTTTTTT	13	TRBV10-2	-	-	TRBJ2-2
CASSRSGRDHNEQFF	TGTGCCAGCAGCCGTAGCGGGAGGGACCACAATGAGCAGTTCTTC	15	TRBV5-4	TRBD2	-	TRBJ2-1
CASSTRQGLGNSPLHF	TGTGCCAGCAGCACCCGACAGGGTTTGGGGAATTCACCCCTCCACTTT	16	TRBV7-2	TRBD1	-	TRBJ1-6
CASKRGGGNTGELFF	TGTGCCAGCAAAAGAGGGGGAGGGAACACCGGGGAGCTGTTTTTT	15	TRBV27	-	-	TRBJ2-2
CASSQGGPLHF	TGTGCCAGCAGCCAAGGGGGTCCCCTCCACTTT	11	TRBV7-9	-	-	TRBJ1-6
CASSLYRGEAFF	TGTGCCAGCAGTTTATACAGGGGTGAAGCTTTCTTT	12	TRBV27	TRBD1	-	TRBJ1-1
CASSYSRVVRGYTF	TGTGCCAGCAGTTACTCGCGGGTGGTTAGGGGCTACACCTTC	14	TRBV6-5	-	once	TRBJ1-2
CASSQAGYDEAFF	TGTGCCAGCAGCCAGGCAGGGTACGATGAAGCTTTCTTT	13	TRBV3-1/TRBV3-2	-	once	TRBJ1-1
CSVGQGAVGEQYF	TGCAGCGTTGGACAGGGGGCGGTGGGCGAGCAGTACTTC	13	TRBV29-1	TRBD1	once	TRBJ2-7
CASSGTGRMNTEAFF	TGTGCCAGCAGCGGGACAGGGAGAATGAACACTGAAGCTTTCTTT	15	TRBV27	TRBD1	-	TRBJ1-1
CSVEEGGGMGYGYTF	TGCAGCGTTGAAGAAGGAGGAGGGATGGGCTATGGCTACACCTTC	15	TRBV29-1	-	few	TRBJ1-2
CASSLGFTLDTQYF	TGTGCCAGCAGTTTAGGCTTCACCTTAGATACGCAGTATTTT	14	TRBV27	-	-	TRBJ2-3
CASSPQGRSSGANVLTF	TGTGCCAGTAGTCCTCAGGGAAGGAGCTCTGGGGCCAACGTCCTGACTTTC	17	TRBV19	-	-	TRBJ2-6